This T cell receptor (beta chain) comes out of a study of identical twins. A universal primer site was added by template switching, and unique molecular identifiers were carried by the cDNA. MiXCR was run by TCRdb on the 5' RACE reads, yielding one entry per CDR3 protein. The sample has approximately 600,000 distinct CDR3 sequences; around a tenth are singletons. These records were also assigned to another study, of yellow fever vaccine responses in identical twins.

The sequence derives from a woman aged 18-29 years in good health. The sequencing sample was made of PBMCs.

CDR3 sequence: CASSLATVRGQETQYF. The CDR3 bases are TGTGCCAGCAGCTTAGCCACGGTCAGGGGGCAAGAGACCCAGTACTTC. The rearrangement joins TRBV7-2 to TRBJ2-5, with TRBD1 matching over 7 bases. CDR3 length: 16 amino acids. The trim removed 0 bases at V and 2 bases at J, leaving 6 bases unmatched. Germline-derived CDR1 and CDR2 are SGHTA and FQGNSA.